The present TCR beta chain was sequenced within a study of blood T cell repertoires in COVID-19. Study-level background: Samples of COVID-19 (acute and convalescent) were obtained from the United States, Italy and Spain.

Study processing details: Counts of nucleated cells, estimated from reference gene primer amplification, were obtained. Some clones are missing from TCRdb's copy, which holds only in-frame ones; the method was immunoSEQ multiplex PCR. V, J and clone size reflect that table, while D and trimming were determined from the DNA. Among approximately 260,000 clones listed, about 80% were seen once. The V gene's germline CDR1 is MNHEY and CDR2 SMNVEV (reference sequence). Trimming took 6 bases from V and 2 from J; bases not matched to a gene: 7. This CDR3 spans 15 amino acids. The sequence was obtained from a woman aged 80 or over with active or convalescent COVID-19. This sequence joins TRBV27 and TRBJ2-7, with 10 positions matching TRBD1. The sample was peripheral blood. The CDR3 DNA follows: TGTGCCAGCAGCCGGGACAGGGGCATTACCTACGAGCAGTACTTC. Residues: CASSRDRGITYEQYF.